The T cell receptor (beta chain) under discussion was sequenced for a study of T-cell reconstitution after alpha-beta-depleted transplantation in children. The study's findings and limits: T-cell counts and diversity were attributed mostly to newly produced T cells one year after transplant.

This clonotype was detected many times. Antigen unknown. Preparation of the TCRbeta library involved a method that used unique molecular identifiers. TCRdb recomputed calls from the PCR reads with MiXCR, one row per CDR3 protein. The repertoire holds 480,000 or so distinct CDR3 sequences, under 12% seen once, with roughly 2.1% in the top ten. The TCR was taken from a child aged 2-15 years with inherited bone marrow failure, due to receive a stem cell transplant. The specimen comprised PBMCs, sampled before TCRalphabeta/CD19-depleted stem cell transplant.

The CDR3 reads CASMGAGANVLTF. CDR3 DNA: TGTGCCAGCATGGGGGCTGGGGCCAACGTCCTGACTTTC. This rearrangement joins TRBV6-2 or TRBV6-3 to TRBJ2-6; D possibly uses TRBD1 or TRBD2 (5 bases each). The germline V and J ends were trimmed by 7 bases and 2 bases, with 6 bases remaining between them. This CDR3 contains 13 residues. Looked up from germline, CDR1 is MNHEY and CDR2 is SVGEGT.